A single sample gave rise to the 27 T cell receptor beta chains below, sequenced in a study of blood T cell repertoires in COVID-19. Data came from immunoSEQ multiplex PCR; TCRdb stores just in-frame clones and leaves some out. The table shows more than 150,000 clones, with around nine tenths occurring only once. What was sequenced was peripheral blood. These receptors came from a man aged 35 to 55 with active or convalescent COVID-19.

This rearrangement joins TRBV7-2 to TRBJ1-6; D is ambiguous. The CDR3 is made up of 13 amino acids. CDR1 and CDR2 from the germline V gene are SGHTA and FQGNSA. Between the trimmed V and J ends, which lost 1 base and 10 bases, there was a span of 8 bases. The CDR3 sequence: CASSLEPVSPLHF. CDR3 coding DNA: TGTGCCAGCAGCTTAGAGCCTGTGTCACCCCTCCACTTT.

The J gene is TRBJ2-4, the V gene TRBV5-1; tentatively, D is TRBD2 (7 bases). Between the trimmed V and J ends, which lost 2 bases and 8 bases, there was a span of 17 bases. The germline CDR1 and CDR2 sequences are SGHRS and YFSETQ. CDR3 length: 15 residues. The CDR3 bases are TGCGCCAGCAGCTTTGTGGGGGGGCCGGTAGACATTCAGTACTTC. The encoded protein is CASSFVGGPVDIQYF.

The chain is built from TRBV28 and TRBJ1-1, with D possibly TRBD1 on 6 matching bases. Trimming removed 3 bases at V and 4 bases at J, with 12 bases between. This CDR3 region has 14 residues. Germline CDR1 reads MDHEN; CDR2 reads SYDVKM. As DNA, the CDR3 is TGTGCCAGCAGTTTTGCAGGGGTGGGCACTGAAGCTTTCTTT. Protein sequence: CASSFAGVGTEAFF. The full variable domain, its missing parts supplied by reference TRBV28 and TRBJ1-1, is DVKVTQSSRYLVKRTGEKVFLECVQDMDHENMFWYRQDPGLGLRLIYFSYDVKMKEKGDIPEGYSVSREKKERFSLILESASTNQTSMYLCASSFAGVGTEAFFGQGTRLTVV.

The V call is TRBV2, the J call TRBJ2-1; tentative D call: TRBD1 (6 bases). The CDR3 length is 16 residues. Germline values: CDR1 SNHLY, CDR2 FYNNEI. V was clipped by 7 bases and J by 1 base, with 17 bases between them. This CDR3 reads CASNSGQLLSYNEQFF. The CDR3 DNA follows: TGTGCCAGCAATTCCGGACAGCTCCTTTCCTACAATGAGCAGTTCTTC.

This chain joins TRBV14 and TRBJ2-2; D gene unclear. Trimming took off 1 base at V and 3 bases at J, with 6 bases between the two ends. The germline V gene has CDR1 SGHDN and CDR2 FVKESK. The CDR3 covers 14 residues. The CDR3 DNA is TGTGCCAGCAGCCAAGGGCAGTACACCGGGGAGCTGTTTTTT. Translated: CASSQGQYTGELFF.

The chain carries TRBV18 and TRBJ1-3; 11 bases line up with TRBD1. Trimming removed 6 bases from V and 0 bases from J; junction bases left unmatched: 10. Per the germline V gene, CDR1 is KGHSH and CDR2 is LQKENI. The CDR3 extends over 18 amino acids. The CDR3 is CASSLRDRGAPSGNTIYF. The CDR3 DNA reads TGTGCCAGCTCCCTCCGGGACAGGGGGGCACCCTCTGGAAACACCATATATTTT.

This chain joins TRBV7-2 and TRBJ2-2; no definite D call. This CDR3 has 14 amino acids. Germline CDR1 and CDR2: SGHTA and FQGNSA. Between the trimmed V and J ends, which lost 7 bases and 7 bases, there was a span of 16 bases. The CDR3 DNA reads TGTGCCAGCAAGTTCGCTAGAAGTGGCGGGGAGCTGTTTTTT. Protein: CASKFARSGGELFF.

Relative to its sample, this clone is medium-sized. The V and J genes are TRBV6-6 and TRBJ1-1, with D unclear. CDR1 is MNHNY and CDR2 is SVGAGI in the germline V gene (reference sequence). This CDR3 has 12 amino acids. V lost 8 bases and J lost 1, with 8 bases in between. CDR3 amino acids: CASGNKNTEAFF. For the CDR3, the DNA is TGTGCCAGCGGCAACAAGAACACTGAAGCTTTCTTT.

J is TRBJ2-7 and V is TRBV27; the D is unclear. The V gene's germline CDR1 is MNHEY and CDR2 SMNVEV (reference sequence). The CDR3 runs 13 residues. With 3 bases removed from V and 3 bases from J, the gap between germline ends came to 9 bases. The CDR3 sequence is CASSFGRNYEQYF. The CDR3 DNA sequence: TGTGCCAGCAGTTTTGGCAGGAACTACGAGCAGTACTTC.

This chain connects TRBV12-3 or TRBV12-4 to TRBJ1-1, with no clear D. CDR3 length: 12 residues. Deletions cut 3 bases from V and 8 bases from J, with 10 bases between. The CDR3 loop reads CASSFGSREAFF. CDR3 bases: TGTGCCAGCAGTTTCGGGTCGAGGGAAGCTTTCTTT.

The chain links TRBV11-2 to TRBJ1-1, with D possibly matching TRBD1 (6 bases). Trimming cost V 3 bases and J 1 base, with 24 bases left between them. Germline V gives CDR1 SGHAT, CDR2 FQNNGV. The CDR3 is 19 residues long. The CDR3 DNA is TGTGCCAGCAGCTTGGCCGGGATATTTGGGGGCAGGGGGAACACTGAAGCTTTCTTT. Protein: CASSLAGIFGGRGNTEAFF.

J is TRBJ2-3 and V is TRBV20-1; weak D call: TRBD2 (5 bases). This CDR3 spans 11 amino acids. Germline loops: CDR1 DFQATT, CDR2 SNEGSKA (reference sequence). In nucleotides, the CDR3 is TGCAGCCATCAGCGGACAGATACGCAGTATTTT. Residues: CSHQRTDTQYF.

The chain combines TRBV7-2 with TRBJ2-5; D is unclear. V lost 3 bases and J lost 4, with 9 bases in between. The CDR3 extends over 13 amino acids. Germline CDR1 SGHTA, CDR2 FQGNSA. The CDR3 sequence is CASSFWARETQYF. The CDR3 bases are TGTGCCAGCAGCTTTTGGGCGAGAGAGACCCAGTACTTC. Combining the CDR3 with reference TRBV7-2 and TRBJ2-5 gives the whole variable domain GAGVSQSPSNKVTEKGKDVELRCDPISGHTALYWYRQSLGQGLEFLIYFQGNSAPDKSGLPSDRFSAERTGGSVSTLTIQRTQQEDSAVYLCASSFWARETQYFGPGTRLLVL.

The chain recombines TRBV27 with TRBJ2-5; 7 bases line up with TRBD1. With V trimmed by 6 bases and J by 3 bases, 7 bases remained unmatched. The CDR3 has 14 residues. The germline CDR1 and CDR2 sequences are MNHEY and SMNVEV (reference sequence). CDR3 amino acids: CASRERDRKETQYF. The CDR3 DNA follows: TGTGCCAGCAGAGAAAGGGACAGAAAAGAGACCCAGTACTTC.

V and J are TRBV3-1 (or the pseudogene TRBV3-2) and TRBJ1-1; possibly TRBD1 for D (5 bases). Germline CDR1 reads LGHDT; CDR2 reads YNNKEL (reference sequence). The V end was cut by 1 base, the J end by 6 bases, with 12 bases between. The CDR3 loop spans 14 amino acids. The CDR3 DNA is TGTGCCAGCAGCCAAGTTGCAAGGGGTTCTGAAGCTTTCTTT. This gives the protein CASSQVARGSEAFF.

V and J are TRBV6-1 and TRBJ2-3; D is uncertain. Trimming stripped 3 bases from V and 4 bases from J, with 5 bases between. This CDR3 comprises 12 residues. The germline V gene has CDR1 MNHNS and CDR2 SASEGT. CDR3 sequence (DNA): TGTGCCAGCAGTGAGCACTCAGATACGCAGTATTTT. Translating gives CASSEHSDTQYF.

The V and J genes are TRBV7-9 and TRBJ1-4, with 11 bases that match TRBD1. The CDR3 is 14 residues long. Germline V gene lookup returns CDR1 SEHNR and CDR2 FQNEAQ (reference sequence). V was clipped by 5 bases and J by 10 bases; unmatched bases: 6. CDR3 nucleotides: TGTGCCAGCAGCCCGCCGGGACAGGGGGTAAAACTGTTTTTT. This sequence encodes CASSPPGQGVKLFF.

The gene calls are TRBV29-1 and TRBJ1-4; maybe TRBD1 (5 bases). Germline assignment: CDR1 SQVTM and CDR2 ANQGSEA. The CDR3 is 14 amino acids. Trimming stripped 6 bases from V and 3 bases from J, with 14 bases between. CDR3 residues: CSVDVGGSNEKLFF. CDR3 DNA: TGCAGCGTGGATGTGGGGGGGTCTAATGAAAAACTGTTTTTT.

The V and J genes are TRBV12-5 and TRBJ2-5; possible D gene TRBD1, 5 bases. CDR3 length: 20 amino acids. V lost 0 bases, J lost 2 bases, and 25 bases lay in between. Germline loops: CDR1 LGHNT, CDR2 FRNRAP. The CDR3 sequence is CASGLVRTIPPPATQETQYF. In DNA, the CDR3 is TGTGCTAGTGGTTTGGTAAGGACAATACCCCCTCCGGCGACTCAAGAGACCCAGTACTTC. The full variable domain, completed using reference TRBV12-5 and TRBJ2-5, is DARVTQTPRHKVTEMGQEVTMRCQPILGHNTVFWYRQTMMQGLELLAYFRNRAPLDDSGMPKDRFSAEMPDATLATLKIQPSEPRDSAVYFCASGLVRTIPPPATQETQYFGPGTRLLVL.

The chain joins TRBV5-1 to TRBJ1-6; 10 positions agree with TRBD1. This CDR3 has 15 amino acids. V lost 4 bases to trimming and J lost 10 bases; unmatched junction nucleotides: 8. Germline values: CDR1 SGHRS, CDR2 YFSETQ. Here the CDR3 reads CASSLTGTGASPLHF. The CDR3 DNA reads as TGCGCCAGCAGCCTAACCGGGACAGGGGCCTCACCCCTCCACTTT.

V usage is TRBV15 and J usage is TRBJ2-1; the match to TRBD1 covers 8 bases. CDR3 length: 14 amino acids. The trim removed 3 bases at V and 8 bases at J, leaving 6 bases unmatched. Germline values: CDR1 LNHNV, CDR2 YYDKDF (reference sequence). DNA of the CDR3: TGTGCCACCAGCAGTGGACAGGGCGTTTATGAGCAGTTCTTC. Translated, it gives CATSSGQGVYEQFF.

The rearrangement links TRBV5-1 to TRBJ1-1; D unclear. This CDR3 has 12 residues. Trimming removed 5 bases from V and 3 bases from J, with 8 bases in between. Germline CDR1 reads SGHRS; CDR2 reads YFSETQ. CDR3 sequence (DNA): TGCGCCAGCAGTACTATGGACACTGAAGCTTTCTTT. Protein sequence: CASSTMDTEAFF.

V and J are TRBV24-1 and TRBJ2-3; 13 bases are a match to TRBD2. From germline, CDR1 is KGHDR and CDR2 SFDVKD. The CDR3 sequence is 18 residues long. Trimming at V came to 4 bases and at J to 1 base, leaving 7 bases not matched to a gene. CDR3 bases: TGTGCCACCAGTGACCCCGGGACTAGCGGGGCACGCACAGATACGCAGTATTTT. Translated, it gives CATSDPGTSGARTDTQYF.

The chain couples TRBV7-8 to TRBJ2-5; D is undetermined. The V gene's germline CDR1 is SGHVS and CDR2 FQNEAQ. Trimming removed 5 bases at V and 5 bases at J, with 6 bases between. This CDR3 contains 11 residues. In DNA form, the CDR3 reads TGTGCCAGCAGCCCCCAGGAGACCCAGTACTTC. Amino acid sequence: CASSPQETQYF.

This clone was counted a single time. The chain recombines TRBV23-1 with TRBJ1-5, with unresolved D. TRBV23-1 is filed as an ORF, its function uncertain. Trimming shortened V by 2 bases and J by 2 bases, and 16 bases separated the two germline ends. The CDR3 length is 17 residues. The CDR3 here is CASSQPLGLSGNQPQHF. CDR3 nucleotide sequence: TGCGCCAGCAGTCAACCACTTGGACTTAGCGGCAATCAGCCCCAGCATTTT.

The CDR3 bases are TGTGCCAGCACAAACCGAGAGAACACTGAAGCTTTCTTT. Its protein is CASTNRENTEAFF. The chain has TRBV6-5 and TRBJ1-1, with D hard to call. Germline V lookup: CDR1 MNHEY, CDR2 SVGAGI. Trimming took off 7 bases at V and 1 base at J, with 10 bases between the two ends. The CDR3 is made up of 13 amino acids.

This chain links TRBV30 with TRBJ1-2; 10 bases map to TRBD1. Germline-derived CDR1 and CDR2 are GTSNPN and SVGIG (reference sequence). CDR3 length: 13 amino acids. The trim removed 7 bases at V and 2 bases at J, leaving 4 bases unmatched. The CDR3 region has the DNA TGTGCCTCCGGGACAGGGGCCAACTATGGCTACACCTTC. It encodes CASGTGANYGYTF. The full variable domain, completed using reference TRBV30 and TRBJ1-2, is SQTIHQWPATLVQPVGSPLSLECTVEGTSNPNLYWYRQAAGRGLQLLFYSVGIGQISSEVPQNLSASRPQDRQFILSSKKLLLSDSGFYLCASGTGANYGYTFGSGTRLTVV.